Listed below are T cell receptor beta chains from one sample, sequenced in a study of CD8 T cells in ankylosing spondylitis. TCRdb re-derived calls from the 5' RACE reads in MiXCR, one entry per CDR3 protein. The sample shows some 840,000 distinct CDR3 sequences, 10% to 15% of them seen only once. The material sequenced was blood, either unsorted or a sorted T cell fraction (not recorded which). The receptors shown here come from a male donor with ankylosing spondylitis. Both conserved end residues are part of each CDR3. D genes are given only for firm matches. Rows give clone size only sometimes, using once, few, many, or a class for an expanded clone.

D | J | V | size | DNA | CDR3
NA | TRBJ2-7 | TRBV27 | NA | TGTGCCAGCAGTTTCCAAGGGGGTGAGCAGTACTTC | CASSFQGGEQYF
NA | TRBJ1-3 | TRBV20-1 | many | TGCAGTGCTGAGATTGGAAACACCATATATTTT | CSAEIGNTIYF
TRBD1 | TRBJ1-1 | TRBV10-3 | NA | TGTGCCATAAGGACAGGGGGAGAAACTGAAGCTTTCTTT | CAIRTGGETEAFF
TRBD1 | TRBJ2-1 | TRBV18 | few | TGTGCCAGCTCACCACCCTATGCAGGGGGCTACAATGAGCAGTTCTTC | CASSPPYAGGYNEQFF
NA | TRBJ1-1 | TRBV28 | NA | TGTGCCAGCAGCTCCGTTACGGGAACTGAAGCTTTCTTT | CASSSVTGTEAFF
TRBD1 | TRBJ1-1 | TRBV20-1 | NA | TGCAGTGCTCCCCGGACAGGGGACACTGAAGCTTTCTTT | CSAPRTGDTEAFF
NA | TRBJ2-1 | TRBV20-1 | few | TGCAGTGCTAGACAATCAAGATCCTCCTCCTACAATGAGCAGTTCTTC | CSARQSRSSSYNEQFF
NA | TRBJ2-7 | TRBV7-6 | once | TGTGCCAGCAGCTTACTCAGCAGGGTGGAGGAGCAGTACTTC | CASSLLSRVEEQYF
NA | TRBJ2-6 | TRBV20-1 | few | TGCAGTGCTAGAGATCCGGCTCGGGGGGCCAACGTCCTGACTTTC | CSARDPARGANVLTF
NA | TRBJ1-2 | TRBV20-1 | few | TGCAGTGCTAGAGATCGGCTCCTCTATGGCTACACCTTC | CSARDRLLYGYTF
TRBD2 | TRBJ2-3 | TRBV18 | NA | TGTGCCAGCTCAGCCTTACTAGCGGGAGTGACAGATACGCAGTATTTT | CASSALLAGVTDTQYF
NA | TRBJ2-7 | TRBV6-5 | NA | TGTGCCAGCAGTTATTATGGGATGGGCTACGAGCAGTACTTC | CASSYYGMGYEQYF
NA | TRBJ1-1 | TRBV12-3/TRBV12-4 | NA | TGTGCCAGCAGTTTGGGGGGGAAGAACACTGAAGCTTTCTTT | CASSLGGKNTEAFF
TRBD1 | TRBJ1-6 | TRBV7-9 | few | TGTGCCAGCAGCTGGCCCGGACAGGGGAATAATTCACCCCTCCACTTT | CASSWPGQGNNSPLHF
TRBD2 | TRBJ2-1 | TRBV20-1 | few | TGCAGTGCTAGAGATACTCGGGGAGGGTACAATGAGCAGTTCTTC | CSARDTRGGYNEQFF
NA | TRBJ2-3 | TRBV27 | few | TGTGCCAGCAGTAGGTTTCAGACCACAGATACGCAGTATTTT | CASSRFQTTDTQYF
TRBD2 | TRBJ2-1 | TRBV11-2 | NA | TGTGCCAGCAGCTTCTCAAGCGGGGTTTCCTACAATGAGCAGTTCTTC | CASSFSSGVSYNEQFF
TRBD2 | TRBJ2-2 | TRBV4-3 | few | TGCGCCAGCAGCCTACAAACCGGGACTAGCGGGACCGGGGAGCTGTTTTTT | CASSLQTGTSGTGELFF
NA | TRBJ1-2 | TRBV7-9 | NA | TGTGCCAGCAGTCTTTCCGGCGGGGGCCGCTACACCTTC | CASSLSGGGRYTF
NA | TRBJ2-3 | TRBV28 | many | TGTGCCAGCACCAGGGGCCCAGGGCGGTGGACAGATACGCAGTATTTT | CASTRGPGRWTDTQYF
NA | TRBJ1-2 | TRBV7-9 | few | TGTGCCAGCAGCTTAGCCTCCCGGGGCCGATCTAACTATGGCTACACCTTC | CASSLASRGRSNYGYTF
NA | TRBJ1-5 | TRBV15 | NA | TGTGCCACCAGCAGGGGGGATTTTTCCCAGCCCCAGCATTTT | CATSRGDFSQPQHF
NA | TRBJ1-1 | TRBV10-3 | NA | TGTGCCATCAGACCACCTTTCAGGGAGAACACTGAAGCTTTCTTT | CAIRPPFRENTEAFF
NA | TRBJ2-2 | TRBV25-1 | many | TGTGCCAGCAGTGAAGGTTCGGATAGGGGAACCGGGGAGCTGTTTTTT | CASSEGSDRGTGELFF
NA | TRBJ2-5 | TRBV20-1 | few | TGCAGTGCTAGAGATGGAGAAAAACAGGAAAAGACCCAGTACTTC | CSARDGEKQEKTQYF
TRBD1 | TRBJ1-1 | TRBV7-6 | few | TGTGCCAGCAGCTCGCTGGGACAGGAGAACACTGAAGCTTTCTTT | CASSSLGQENTEAFF
NA | TRBJ2-7 | TRBV15 | NA | TGTGCCACCAGCAACTATCGATCCTACGAGCAGTACTTC | CATSNYRSYEQYF
TRBD2 | TRBJ2-7 | TRBV7-2 | few | TGTGCCAGCAGCTTATCTAGCGGGACCGCCTACGAGCAGTACTTC | CASSLSSGTAYEQYF
TRBD1 | TRBJ2-1 | TRBV7-9 | NA | TGTGCCAGCAGCTTAACCGGGACAGATTACAATGAGCAGTTCTTC | CASSLTGTDYNEQFF
NA | TRBJ1-1 | TRBV20-1 | NA | TGCAGTGCTGCGCGTTCGAACACTGAAGCTTTCTTT | CSAARSNTEAFF
NA | TRBJ2-7 | TRBV4-1 | NA | TGCGCCAGCAGCCAAGAACCGCACAGCGGGTCCTACGAGCAGTACTTC | CASSQEPHSGSYEQYF
NA | TRBJ2-1 | TRBV5-1 | few | TGTGCCAGCAGCTTGGACAGAGAATACAATGAGCAGTTCTTC | CASSLDREYNEQFF
NA | TRBJ2-1 | TRBV28 | NA | TGTGCCAGCAGTTTGCGGGCGGTGCACAATGAGCAGTTCTTC | CASSLRAVHNEQFF
NA | TRBJ1-5 | TRBV12-3/TRBV12-4 | NA | TGTGCCAGCAGTCAGTGGGTCGGCAATCAGCCCCAGCATTTT | CASSQWVGNQPQHF
NA | TRBJ1-1 | TRBV5-1 | NA | TGCGCCAGCAGCTTGAGCGCTACCATGAACACTGAAGCTTTCTTT | CASSLSATMNTEAFF
TRBD1 | TRBJ2-7 | TRBV5-1 | many | TGCGCCAGCAGCTTGGGTCCAGGGGGACAATACGAGCAGTACTTC | CASSLGPGGQYEQYF
NA | TRBJ2-7 | TRBV2 | NA | TGTGCCAGCAAGTTAGAAACTTCCTACGAGCAGTACTTC | CASKLETSYEQYF
NA | TRBJ1-1 | TRBV9 | few | TGTGCCAGCGCGAGACAGTCCATGAACACTGAAGCTTTCTTT | CASARQSMNTEAFF
TRBD2 | TRBJ2-3 | TRBV12-3/TRBV12-4 | few | TGTGCCAGCAGCCTGAGACTAGCGGGACTGGGCTTAGATACGCAGTATTTT | CASSLRLAGLGLDTQYF
NA | TRBJ2-5 | TRBV2 | few | TGTGCCAGCAGTGGTGACAGGAGCCAACACCAGTACTTC | CASSGDRSQHQYF
NA | TRBJ1-1 | TRBV4-1 | many | TGCGCCAGCAGCCAATACCGGGCGAACACTGAAGCTTTCTTT | CASSQYRANTEAFF
NA | TRBJ1-2 | TRBV12-3/TRBV12-4 | many | TGTGCCAGCAGTTTTAGACGGAATGGCTACACCTTC | CASSFRRNGYTF